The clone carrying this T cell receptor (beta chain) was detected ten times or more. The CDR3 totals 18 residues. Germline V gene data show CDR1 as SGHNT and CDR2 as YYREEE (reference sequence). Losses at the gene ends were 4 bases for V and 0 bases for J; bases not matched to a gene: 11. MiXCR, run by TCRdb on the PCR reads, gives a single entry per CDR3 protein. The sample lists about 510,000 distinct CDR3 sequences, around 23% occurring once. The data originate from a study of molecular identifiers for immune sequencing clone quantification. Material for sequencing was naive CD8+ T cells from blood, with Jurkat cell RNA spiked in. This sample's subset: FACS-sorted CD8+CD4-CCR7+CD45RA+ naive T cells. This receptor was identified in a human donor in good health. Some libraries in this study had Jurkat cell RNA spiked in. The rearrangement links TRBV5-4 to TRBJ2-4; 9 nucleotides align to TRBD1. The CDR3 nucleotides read TGTGCCAGCAGCCTAGGACAGGGGCCAGAACTAGCCAAAAACATTCAGTACTTC. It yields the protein CASSLGQGPELAKNIQYF.